The present T cell receptor beta chain was sequenced within a study of T-cell memory formation after mild COVID-19. Study at large: TCR clusters were largely donor specific.

The germline V gene has CDR1 SGHRS and CDR2 YFSETQ. V shed 4 bases and J shed 7 bases, with 16 bases lying between them. The CDR3 has 14 amino acids. Comments on this clonotype: Its cognate antigen is unknown.

Whole-study results and caveats: The pre-infection memory compartment contained some responding clones, suggesting cross-reactive memory joined.

Constant-segment primers and 5'RACE yielded cDNA libraries for TCR alpha and TCR beta, each carrying sample barcodes and UMIs. MiXCR, applied by TCRdb to the 5' RACE reads, yields one record per CDR3 protein. The table shows just under 550,000 distinct CDR3 sequences, with around 20% occurring only once. The V gene is TRBV5-1, the J gene TRBJ2-3; D possibly corresponds to TRBD2 (5 bases). The TCR sequence derives from an adult woman who had mild COVID-19 (a few samples of this study predate the infection). Cell type and time point are not known. Sequenced sample: PBMCs or a T cell subset sorted from them (not recorded which). The CDR3 reads CASSLGGEANTQYF. Here the CDR3 DNA reads TGCGCCAGCAGCCTTGGAGGCGAAGCTAATACGCAGTATTTT.